This T cell receptor beta chain was captured by sequencing in a study of Graves' ophthalmopathy and Graves' hyperthyroidism. The overall study: Peripheral blood (taken before any treatment) was collected at initial diagnosis. Points from the study as a whole: The study's model predicted ophthalmopathy progression at around 70% sensitivity and about 72% specificity.

Uncontrolled infections, other autoimmune diseases, pregnancy or lactation barred patients from enrollment. The PBMCs originated from approximately 10 ml of fresh peripheral blood. The TCR beta CDR3 regions underwent amplification from RNA transcripts. Following a first-round RT-PCR that used HTBI primers, a second-round multiplex PCR was carried out. MiXCR was run by TCRdb on the multiplex PCR reads, yielding one entry per CDR3 protein. The sample contains roughly 480,000 distinct CDR3 sequences, around an eighth of which appear only once. A note on this clonotype: Its antigen is unidentified.

This CDR3 is built from 11 residues. Per the germline V gene, CDR1 is MNHEY and CDR2 is SVGEGT. The V and J ends lost 5 bases and 7 bases respectively, with 8 bases between them. Sequencing used blood. The receptor comes from a woman between 25 and 40 years old with Graves' ophthalmopathy. The V gene is TRBV6-2 or TRBV6-3, the J gene TRBJ2-5; no reliable D call. Here the CDR3 DNA reads TGTGCCAGCAGTGATTTCGGGACCCAGTACTTC. This encodes CASSDFGTQYF.